The rows below give T cell receptor beta chains drawn from one sample of a study of regulatory T cells in long-lasting Graves disease. TCRdb fed the multiplex PCR reads into MiXCR, producing one record per CDR3 protein. The profile shows 350,000 to 500,000 distinct CDR3 sequences, roughly 23% of them singletons. Sample: peripheral blood mononuclear cells (PBMCs), taken when the disease was refractory, from a patient treated with antithyroid drugs. These receptors originate from a female donor with Graves disease. Both conserved end residues are part of each CDR3. A D gene is named only where the DNA matches it firmly. Part of the rows lack a size; the others show once, few, many or a class for expanded clones.

D gene	clone size	V gene	J gene	CDR3 DNA	CDR3 protein
TRBD1	-	TRBV5-1	TRBJ1-1	TGCGCCAGCAGCTCGATGACAGGGTCGGACACTGAAGCTTTCTTT	CASSSMTGSDTEAFF
-	many	TRBV7-2	TRBJ2-2	TGTGCCAGCAGCTTAGGGCTTGCCGCCGGGGAGCTGTTTTTT	CASSLGLAAGELFF
-	-	TRBV2	TRBJ2-7	TGTGCCAGCAGTGGTGGGAATGAGCAGTACTTC	CASSGGNEQYF
-	few	TRBV20-1	TRBJ2-7	TGCAGTGCTAGAGAGAGGAGAGGGGGAGACGAGCAGTACTTC	CSARERRGGDEQYF
-	-	TRBV14	TRBJ1-1	TGTGCCAGCAGCCAAGGCCAAAGTATCGGTTTCTTT	CASSQGQSIGFF
-	many	TRBV2	TRBJ2-7	TGTGCCAGCAGGGGGCAGAGGGGCTCCTACGAGCAGTACTTC	CASRGQRGSYEQYF
-	many	TRBV28	TRBJ1-1	TGTGCCAGCAGTTGGGACGAGAACACTGAAGCTTTCTTT	CASSWDENTEAFF
-	many	TRBV28	TRBJ1-5	TGTGCCAGCAGTGGGGGGGGGGGAAACCAGCCCCAGCATTTT	CASSGGGGNQPQHF
TRBD2	few	TRBV10-3	TRBJ2-5	TGTGCCATCAGTGAGTCTTGGACTAGCGGGAGGGAGACCCAGTACTTC	CAISESWTSGRETQYF
TRBD1	many	TRBV5-1	TRBJ2-7	TGCGCCAGCAGCACTCCGGGACAGGGTATCTACGAGCAGTACTTC	CASSTPGQGIYEQYF
-	-	TRBV29-1	TRBJ2-7	TGCAGCGTTGAATCCGGGAGTCGTTCCTACGAGCAGTACTTC	CSVESGSRSYEQYF
-	-	TRBV5-6	TRBJ1-4	TGTGCCAGCAGCGGACCCCAGGATGAAAAACTGTTTTTT	CASSGPQDEKLFF
-	-	TRBV7-8	TRBJ2-2	TGTGCCAGCAGCTTAGCGGCCACCGGGGGCACCGGGGAGCTGTTTTTT	CASSLAATGGTGELFF
-	many	TRBV28	TRBJ1-2	TGTGCCAGCAGACCCATTGGAGGGAATCCCTCCTATGGCTACACCTTC	CASRPIGGNPSYGYTF
TRBD2	-	TRBV28	TRBJ2-7	TGTGCCAGCAGTTCAGATCTAGCGGGAGGATCCTACGAGCAGTACTTC	CASSSDLAGGSYEQYF
TRBD1	-	TRBV7-9	TRBJ1-4	TGTGCCAGCAGCTTAGACCTTGGGACAGACATTAATGAAAAACTGTTTTTT	CASSLDLGTDINEKLFF
-	-	TRBV15	TRBJ1-6	TGTGCCACCAGCAGAGGCCCTCTTTGGGGACCCCTCCACTTT	CATSRGPLWGPLHF
-	-	TRBV29-1	TRBJ1-2	TGCAGCGTTGAGCACAGAGCTAACTATGGCTACACCTTC	CSVEHRANYGYTF
TRBD1	many	TRBV28	TRBJ1-5	TGTGCCAGCAGTCCCCTGACAGGGGGTGGCAATCAGCCCCAGCATTTT	CASSPLTGGGNQPQHF
-	few	TRBV25-1	TRBJ2-7	TGTGCCAGCAGCGACGACAGGAGCTCCTACGAGCAGTACTTC	CASSDDRSSYEQYF
-	-	TRBV19	TRBJ2-3	TGTGCCAGTAGTGGATCACTAATCACAGATACGCAGTATTTT	CASSGSLITDTQYF
-	-	TRBV15	TRBJ1-5	TGTGCCACCAGCAGATACGCAGGGGGCAATCAGCCCCAGCATTTT	CATSRYAGGNQPQHF
-	-	TRBV19	TRBJ2-7	TGTGCCAGTAGTATGGCGGCGGCCAGCTACGAGCAGTACTTC	CASSMAAASYEQYF
-	few	TRBV9	TRBJ1-2	TGTGCCAGCAGCGTAGGAGGACAGACCTATGGCTACACCTTC	CASSVGGQTYGYTF
-	few	TRBV20-1	TRBJ2-5	TGCAGTGCTCCAGGGGACCAAGAGACCCAGTACTTC	CSAPGDQETQYF
TRBD1	few	TRBV20-1	TRBJ2-7	TGCAGTGCTAGAGACGGGGACAGGGGCTCGGGGCGCGAGCAGTACTTC	CSARDGDRGSGREQYF
-	many	TRBV12-3/TRBV12-4	TRBJ1-2	TGTGCCATCCTGCCCGAGGACGACTATGGCTACACCTTC	CAILPEDDYGYTF
-	-	TRBV5-4	TRBJ1-2	TGTGCCAGCAGCTTGTGGGCCAGTAACTATGGCTACACCTTC	CASSLWASNYGYTF
-	many	TRBV11-3	TRBJ2-2	TGTGCCAGCAGCTCCAGGGGCTTGAACACCGGGGAGCTGTTTTTT	CASSSRGLNTGELFF
TRBD1	many	TRBV14	TRBJ2-5	TGTGCCAGCAGCAAATCGGGACAGGGGCAAGAGACCCAGTACTTC	CASSKSGQGQETQYF
-	-	TRBV19	TRBJ1-5	TGTGCCAGTAGTGGATCGGGGACTGCACTCTATCAGCCCCAGCATTTT	CASSGSGTALYQPQHF
-	many	TRBV28	TRBJ1-6	TGTGCCAGCAGTTCGGACATGGACGGCAGCTCCTATAATTCACCCCTCCACTTT	CASSSDMDGSSYNSPLHF
-	many	TRBV3-1	TRBJ2-1	TGTGCCAGCAGCCAAGAGCGTGGGTCCTACAATGAGCAGTTCTTC	CASSQERGSYNEQFF
TRBD1	many	TRBV7-2	TRBJ1-2	TGTGCCAGCAGCGGACAGGGGTTGTTCTTC	CASSGQGLFF
-	many	TRBV2	TRBJ2-7	TGTGCCAGCAGTGAGACAGATCAGGGCGAGCAGTACTTC	CASSETDQGEQYF
TRBD1	many	TRBV12-3/TRBV12-4	TRBJ1-2	TGTGCCAGCAGCGGGACAGAAACCGGTTGGACGAGAGGCTACACCTTC	CASSGTETGWTRGYTF
-	-	TRBV6-2/TRBV6-3	TRBJ2-6	TGTGCCGGCTCCGACTCTGGGGCCAACGTCCTGACTTTC	CAGSDSGANVLTF
-	once	TRBV30	TRBJ2-3	TGTGCCTGGAGTGGAGATAGCACAGATACGCAGTATTTT	CAWSGDSTDTQYF
-	many	TRBV10-3	TRBJ1-4	TGTGCCATCCGTGATGGGCTCGGGCGAGAAAAACTGTTTTTT	CAIRDGLGREKLFF
-	many	TRBV12-3/TRBV12-4	TRBJ2-2	TGTGCCAGCAAGAACCCCCCGGGGGCCGGGGAGCTGTTTTTT	CASKNPPGAGELFF
TRBD1	few	TRBV6-2/TRBV6-3	TRBJ1-5	TGTGCCAGCAGTCTGGGACAGCTAGGTCAGCCCCAGCATTTT	CASSLGQLGQPQHF
TRBD2	few	TRBV19	TRBJ2-7	TGTGCCAGTAGTGGGCGCGGGAGGGAGTCCTACGAGCAGTACTTC	CASSGRGRESYEQYF
-	many	TRBV12-3/TRBV12-4	TRBJ2-5	TGTGCCAGCAGTGGAGGGGGGCTCCAAGAGACCCAGTACTTC	CASSGGGLQETQYF
-	many	TRBV20-1	TRBJ1-1	TGCAGTGCCTCTCAGGGTTGGGTCACTGAAGCTTTCTTT	CSASQGWVTEAFF
-	few	TRBV28	TRBJ1-5	TGTGCCAGCGGCAATCCGGGAGCGGGACAGCCCCAGCATTTT	CASGNPGAGQPQHF
TRBD2	-	TRBV4-2	TRBJ2-7	TGTGCCAGCAGCCCGACTAGCGGGAGAGGGGTGGACGAGCAGTACTTC	CASSPTSGRGVDEQYF
-	-	TRBV18	TRBJ1-5	TGTGCCAGCTCACGGAACGGAGCACCGGGGGAGCCCCAGCATTTT	CASSRNGAPGEPQHF
-	-	TRBV28	TRBJ1-1	TGTGCCAGCAGGTACCCAACAGGGCCGAACACTGAAGCTTTCTTT	CASRYPTGPNTEAFF
-	many	TRBV7-8	TRBJ1-1	TGTGCCACGGCCTTAGCGTCGAACACTGAAGCTTTCTTT	CATALASNTEAFF
TRBD2	many	TRBV29-1	TRBJ2-2	TGCAGCGTTAATAGCGGGAGTGTCACCGGGGAGCTGTTTTTT	CSVNSGSVTGELFF
-	-	TRBV29-1	TRBJ1-1	TGCAGCGTTGATTCCAGGGGTGATGGAGTGAACACTGAAGCTTTCTTT	CSVDSRGDGVNTEAFF
TRBD1	-	TRBV6-2/TRBV6-3	TRBJ2-5	TGTGCCAGCAGACGACAGGGGGATGACCAAGAGACCCAGTACTTC	CASRRQGDDQETQYF
-	-	TRBV29-1	TRBJ2-2	TGCAGCGTCGTCGTCGGGAACACCGGGGAGCTGTTTTTT	CSVVVGNTGELFF
TRBD1	many	TRBV27	TRBJ1-2	TGTGCCAGCAGTTTATCCCGCGCGACAGGGGGCTACACCTTC	CASSLSRATGGYTF
-	many	TRBV28	TRBJ1-1	TGTGCCAGCAGTTTTGGGAGGCGGACTGAAGCTTTCTTT	CASSFGRRTEAFF
-	-	TRBV3-1	TRBJ1-6	TGTGCCAGCAGCCCCCGAGGTGGGGCGGATTCACCCCTCCACTTT	CASSPRGGADSPLHF
-	few	TRBV7-9	TRBJ2-2	TGTGCCAGCAGCTTAGGAAAGGAGCTGTTTTTT	CASSLGKELFF